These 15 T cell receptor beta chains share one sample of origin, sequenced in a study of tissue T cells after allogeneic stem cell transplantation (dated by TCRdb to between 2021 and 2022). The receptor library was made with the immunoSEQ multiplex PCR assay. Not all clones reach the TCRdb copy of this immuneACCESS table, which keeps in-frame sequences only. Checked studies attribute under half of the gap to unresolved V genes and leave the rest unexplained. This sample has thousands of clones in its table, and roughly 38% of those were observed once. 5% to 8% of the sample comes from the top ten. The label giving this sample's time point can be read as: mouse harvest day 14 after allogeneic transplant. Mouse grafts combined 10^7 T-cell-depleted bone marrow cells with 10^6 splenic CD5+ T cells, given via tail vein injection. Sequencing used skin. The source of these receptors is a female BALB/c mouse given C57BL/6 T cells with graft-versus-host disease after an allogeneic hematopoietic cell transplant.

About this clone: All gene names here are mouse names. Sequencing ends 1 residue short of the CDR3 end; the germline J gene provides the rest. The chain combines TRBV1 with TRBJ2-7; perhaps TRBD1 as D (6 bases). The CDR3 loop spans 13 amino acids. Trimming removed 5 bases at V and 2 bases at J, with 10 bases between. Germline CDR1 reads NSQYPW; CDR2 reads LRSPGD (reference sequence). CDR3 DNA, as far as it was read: TGCACCTGCAGTCCGGGACAAACCTATGAACAGTAC. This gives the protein CTCSPGQTYEQY. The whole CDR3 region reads CTCSPGQTYEQYF.

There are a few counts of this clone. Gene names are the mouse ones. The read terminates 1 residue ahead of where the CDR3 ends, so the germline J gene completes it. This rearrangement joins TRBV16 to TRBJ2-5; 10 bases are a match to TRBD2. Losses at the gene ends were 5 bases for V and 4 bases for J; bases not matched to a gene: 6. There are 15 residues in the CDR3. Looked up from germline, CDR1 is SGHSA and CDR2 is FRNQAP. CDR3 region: CASSARLGGKDTQYF. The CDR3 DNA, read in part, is TGTGCAAGCAGCGCCCGACTGGGGGGTAAAGACACCCAGTAC.

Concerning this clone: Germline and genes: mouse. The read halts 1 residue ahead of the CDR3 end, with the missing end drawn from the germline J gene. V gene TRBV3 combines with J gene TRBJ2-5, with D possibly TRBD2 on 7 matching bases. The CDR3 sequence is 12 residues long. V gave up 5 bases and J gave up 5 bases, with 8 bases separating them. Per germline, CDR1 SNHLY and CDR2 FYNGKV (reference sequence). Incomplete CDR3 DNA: TGTGCCAGCAGCAGGGGGGGAGACACCCAGTAC. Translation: CASSRGGDTQY. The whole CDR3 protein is CASSRGGDTQYF.

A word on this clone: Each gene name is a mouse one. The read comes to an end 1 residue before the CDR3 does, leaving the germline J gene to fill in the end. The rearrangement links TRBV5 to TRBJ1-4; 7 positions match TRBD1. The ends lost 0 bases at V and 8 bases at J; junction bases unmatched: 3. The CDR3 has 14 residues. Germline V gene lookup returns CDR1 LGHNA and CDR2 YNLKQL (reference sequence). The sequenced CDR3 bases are TGTGCCAGCAGCCAAGAAGGGACAGAGGAAAGATTATTT. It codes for CASSQEGTEERLF. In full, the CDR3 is CASSQEGTEERLFF.

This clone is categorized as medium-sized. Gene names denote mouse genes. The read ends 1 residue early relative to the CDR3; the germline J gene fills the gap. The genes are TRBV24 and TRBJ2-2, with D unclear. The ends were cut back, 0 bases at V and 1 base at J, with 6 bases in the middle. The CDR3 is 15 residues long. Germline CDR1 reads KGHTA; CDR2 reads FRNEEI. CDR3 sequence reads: CASSLYILNTGQLYF. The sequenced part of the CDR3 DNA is TGTGCCAGCAGTCTGTATATATTAAACACCGGGCAGCTCTAC.

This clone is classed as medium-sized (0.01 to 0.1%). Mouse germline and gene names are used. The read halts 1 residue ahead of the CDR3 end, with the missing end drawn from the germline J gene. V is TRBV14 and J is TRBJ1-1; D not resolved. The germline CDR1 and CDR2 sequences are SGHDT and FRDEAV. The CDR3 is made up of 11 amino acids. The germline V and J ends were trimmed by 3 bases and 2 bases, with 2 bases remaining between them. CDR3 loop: CASSYNTEVFF. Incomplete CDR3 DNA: TGTGCCAGCAGTTATAACACAGAAGTCTTC.

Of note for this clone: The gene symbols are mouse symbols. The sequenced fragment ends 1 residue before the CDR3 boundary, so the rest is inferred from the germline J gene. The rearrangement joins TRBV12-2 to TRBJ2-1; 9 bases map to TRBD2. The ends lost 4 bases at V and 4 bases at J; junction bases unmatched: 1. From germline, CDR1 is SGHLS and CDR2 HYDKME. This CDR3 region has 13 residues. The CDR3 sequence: CASSGTGYAEQFF. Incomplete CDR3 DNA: TGTGCCAGCTCCGGGACTGGGTATGCTGAGCAGTTC. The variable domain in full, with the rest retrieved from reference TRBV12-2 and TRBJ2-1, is NSGVVQSPRYIIKGKGERSILKCIPISGHLSVAWYQQTQGQELKFFIQHYDKMERDKGNLPSRFSVQQFDDYHSEMNMSALELEDSAVYFCASSGTGYAEQFFGPGTRLTVL.

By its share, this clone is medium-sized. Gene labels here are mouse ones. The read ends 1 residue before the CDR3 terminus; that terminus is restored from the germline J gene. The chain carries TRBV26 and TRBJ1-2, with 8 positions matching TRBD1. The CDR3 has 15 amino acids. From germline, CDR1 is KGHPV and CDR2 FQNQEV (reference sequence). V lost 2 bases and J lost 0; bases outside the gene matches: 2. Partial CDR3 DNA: TGTGCCAGCAGTCTGCACAGGGGGTCAAACTCCGACTACACC. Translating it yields CASSLHRGSNSDYT. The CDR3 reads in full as CASSLHRGSNSDYTF.

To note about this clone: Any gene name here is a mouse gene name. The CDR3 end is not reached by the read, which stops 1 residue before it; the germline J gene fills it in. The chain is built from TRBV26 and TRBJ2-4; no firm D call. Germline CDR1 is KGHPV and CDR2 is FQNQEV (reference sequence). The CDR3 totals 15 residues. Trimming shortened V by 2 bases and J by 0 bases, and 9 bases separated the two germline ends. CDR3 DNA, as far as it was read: TGTGCCAGCAGTCTGGCGGTCAGTAGTCAAAACACCTTGTAC. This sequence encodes CASSLAVSSQNTLY. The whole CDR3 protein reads CASSLAVSSQNTLYF. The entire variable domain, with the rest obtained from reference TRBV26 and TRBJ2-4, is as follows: NSKVIQTPRYLVKGQGQKAKMRCIPEKGHPVVFWYQQNKNNEFKFLINFQNQEVLQQIDMTEKRFSAECPSNSPCSLEIQSSEAGDSALYLCASSLAVSSQNTLYFGAGTRLSVL.

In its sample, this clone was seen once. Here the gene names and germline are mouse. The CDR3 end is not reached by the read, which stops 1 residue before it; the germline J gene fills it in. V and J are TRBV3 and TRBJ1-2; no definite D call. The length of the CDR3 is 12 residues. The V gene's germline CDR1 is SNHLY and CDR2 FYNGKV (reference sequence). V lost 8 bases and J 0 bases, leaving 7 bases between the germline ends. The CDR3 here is CASAGANSDYTF. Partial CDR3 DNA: TGTGCCAGCGCTGGGGCAAACTCCGACTACACC.

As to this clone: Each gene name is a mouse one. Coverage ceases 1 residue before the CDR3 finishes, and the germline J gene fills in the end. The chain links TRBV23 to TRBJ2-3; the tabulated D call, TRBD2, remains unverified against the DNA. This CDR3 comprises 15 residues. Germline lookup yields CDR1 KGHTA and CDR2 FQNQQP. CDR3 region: CSSSQSTGGVETLYF. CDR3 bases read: TGCTCCAGCAGTCAATCGACTGGGGGGGTAGAAACGCTGTAT.

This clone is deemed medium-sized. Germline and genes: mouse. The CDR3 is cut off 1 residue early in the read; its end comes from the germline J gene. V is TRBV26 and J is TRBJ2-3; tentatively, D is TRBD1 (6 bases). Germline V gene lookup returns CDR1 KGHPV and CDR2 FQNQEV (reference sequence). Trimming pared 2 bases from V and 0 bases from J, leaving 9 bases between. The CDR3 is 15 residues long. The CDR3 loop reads CASSLGTSSAETLYF. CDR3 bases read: TGTGCCAGCAGTCTGGGGACATCTAGTGCAGAAACGCTGTAT. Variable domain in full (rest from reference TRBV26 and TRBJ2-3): NSKVIQTPRYLVKGQGQKAKMRCIPEKGHPVVFWYQQNKNNEFKFLINFQNQEVLQQIDMTEKRFSAECPSNSPCSLEIQSSEAGDSALYLCASSLGTSSAETLYFGSGTRLTVL.

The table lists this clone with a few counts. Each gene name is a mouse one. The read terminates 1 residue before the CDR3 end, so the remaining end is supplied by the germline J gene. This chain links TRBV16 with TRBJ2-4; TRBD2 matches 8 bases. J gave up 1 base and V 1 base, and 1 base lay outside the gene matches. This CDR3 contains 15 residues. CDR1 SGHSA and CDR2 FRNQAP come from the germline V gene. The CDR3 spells CASSLVGGGQNTLYF. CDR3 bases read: TGTGCAAGCAGCTTAGTGGGGGGGGGTCAAAACACCTTGTAC.

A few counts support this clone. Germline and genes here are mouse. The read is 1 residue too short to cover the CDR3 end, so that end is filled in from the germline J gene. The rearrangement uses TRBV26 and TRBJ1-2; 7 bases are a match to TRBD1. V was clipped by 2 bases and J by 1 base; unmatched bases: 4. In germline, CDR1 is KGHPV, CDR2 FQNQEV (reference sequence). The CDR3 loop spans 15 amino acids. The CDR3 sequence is CASSLMPGGNSDYTF. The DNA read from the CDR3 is TGTGCCAGCAGTCTGATGCCAGGGGGAAACTCCGACTACACC.

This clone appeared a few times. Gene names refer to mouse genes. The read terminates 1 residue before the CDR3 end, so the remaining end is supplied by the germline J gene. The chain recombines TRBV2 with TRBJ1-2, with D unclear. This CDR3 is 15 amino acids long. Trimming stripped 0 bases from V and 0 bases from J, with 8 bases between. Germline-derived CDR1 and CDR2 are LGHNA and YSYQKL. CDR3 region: CASSQDNNANSDYTF. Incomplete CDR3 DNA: TGTGCCAGCAGCCAAGATAACAATGCAAACTCCGACTACACC.